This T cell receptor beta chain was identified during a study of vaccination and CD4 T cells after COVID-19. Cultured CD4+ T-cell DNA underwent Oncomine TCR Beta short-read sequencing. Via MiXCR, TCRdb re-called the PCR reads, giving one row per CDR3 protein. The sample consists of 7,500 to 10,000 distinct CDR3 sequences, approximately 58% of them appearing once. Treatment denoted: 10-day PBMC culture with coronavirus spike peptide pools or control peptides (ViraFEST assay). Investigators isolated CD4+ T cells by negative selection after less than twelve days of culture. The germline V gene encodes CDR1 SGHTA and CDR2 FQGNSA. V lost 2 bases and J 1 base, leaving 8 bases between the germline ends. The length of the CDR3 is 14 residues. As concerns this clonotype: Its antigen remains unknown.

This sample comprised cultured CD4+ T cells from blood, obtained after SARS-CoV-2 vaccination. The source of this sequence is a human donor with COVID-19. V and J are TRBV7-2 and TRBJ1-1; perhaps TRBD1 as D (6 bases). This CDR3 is CASSLWGQNTEAFF. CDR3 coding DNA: TGTGCCAGCAGCTTATGGGGACAGAACACTGAAGCTTTCTTT.